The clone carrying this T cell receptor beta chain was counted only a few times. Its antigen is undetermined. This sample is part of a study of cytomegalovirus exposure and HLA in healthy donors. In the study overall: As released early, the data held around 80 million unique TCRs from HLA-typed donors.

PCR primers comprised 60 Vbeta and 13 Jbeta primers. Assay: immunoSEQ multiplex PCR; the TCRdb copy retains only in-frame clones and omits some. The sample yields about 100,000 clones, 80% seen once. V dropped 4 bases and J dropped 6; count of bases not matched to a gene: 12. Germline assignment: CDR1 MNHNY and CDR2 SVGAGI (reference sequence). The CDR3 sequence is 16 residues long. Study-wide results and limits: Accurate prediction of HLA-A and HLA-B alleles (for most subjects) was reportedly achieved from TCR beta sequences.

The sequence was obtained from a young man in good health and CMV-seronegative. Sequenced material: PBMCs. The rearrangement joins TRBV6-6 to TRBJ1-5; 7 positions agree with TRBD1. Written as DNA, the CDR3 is TGTGCCAGCAGTTTTACTAGCAGGGGGAGAGGTCAGCCCCAGCATTTT. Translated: CASSFTSRGRGQPQHF.